This T cell receptor (beta chain) comes out of a study of shared clonotypes between healthy human individuals. The CDR3 runs to 17 residues. The junction had 10 bases not matched to a gene; V was cut back by 3 bases and J by 0 bases. Germline V lookup: CDR1 SGHRS, CDR2 YFSETQ. Profiling relied on immunoSEQ multiplex PCR, and the TCRdb table lists in-frame clones only, not all of them. The sample carries some 200,000 clones, approximately 65% recorded once. Material: memory CD4+ T cells sorted from blood. Subset meaning: CD45RA-negative fraction. This chain uses TRBV5-1 with TRBJ2-3; 7 nucleotides line up with TRBD2. The receptor's source is a man aged 25 to 40 in good health. The CDR3 bases are TGCGCCAGCAGCTCCTGGACTAGTGAACTTAGCACAGATACGCAGTATTTT. Amino acid sequence: CASSSWTSELSTDTQYF.